Given below is one T cell receptor (beta chain) in context. What it binds is unknown. Eight separate reactions per sample served to make cDNA. TCRalpha along with TCRbeta cDNA was subjected to two nested PCRs lasting around 15 and 10 cycles. TCRdb re-called the 5' RACE reads and shows each CDR3 protein once, DNA omitted. Its table lists 300,000 to 350,000 distinct CDR3 sequences. This CDR3 is 15 amino acids long. The germline CDR1 and CDR2 sequences are SQVTM and ANQGSEA. This specimen belongs to a study of monozygotic twins with inflammatory bowel disease. The study's findings and limits: IBD patients displayed reduced TCRbeta diversity (inverse Simpson) when set against healthy co-twins. The analysis failed to separate different T cell subtypes.

This chain uses TRBV29-1 with TRBJ1-1; TCRdb designates TRBD1, a call that cannot be tested without DNA. The receptor was isolated from a human donor with ulcerative colitis or Crohn's disease, or a healthy co-twin of an affected twin (not recorded which). The sample consisted of blood. CDR3 amino acids: CSVSPRPTGNTEAFF.